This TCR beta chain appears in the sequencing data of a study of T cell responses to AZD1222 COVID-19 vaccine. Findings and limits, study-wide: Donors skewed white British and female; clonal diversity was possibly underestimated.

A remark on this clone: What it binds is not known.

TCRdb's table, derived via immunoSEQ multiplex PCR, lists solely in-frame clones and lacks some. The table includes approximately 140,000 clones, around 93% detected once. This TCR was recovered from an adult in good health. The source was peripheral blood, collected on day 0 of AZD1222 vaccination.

CDR3 DNA sequence: TGTGCCAGCAGCCGGCGGGGGGATCAAGAGACCCAGTACTTC. Its translation: CASSRRGDQETQYF. The chain joins TRBV7-3 to TRBJ2-5; TRBD2 agrees at 8 bases. Looked up from germline, CDR1 is SGHTA and CDR2 is FQGTGA. The length of the CDR3 is 14 residues. Trimming at V came to 5 bases and at J to 2 bases, leaving 4 bases not matched to a gene. The full variable domain, its missing parts supplied by reference TRBV7-3 and TRBJ2-5, is GAGVSQTPSNKVTEKGKYVELRCDPISGHTALYWYRQSLGQGPEFLIYFQGTGAADDSGLPNDRFFAVRPEGSVSTLKIQRTERGDSAVYLCASSRRGDQETQYFGPGTRLLVL.